This entry lists 23 T cell receptor beta chains sequenced from one sample in a study of T cell clones after liver transplantation. Profiled with immunoSEQ multiplex PCR; TCRdb holds only in-frame clones, not every one. This repertoire shows tens of thousands of clones, 70% to 85% found once; its top ten account for roughly 0.44%. Here the sequenced sample was CD4+ T cells from blood, taken 45 to 47 months after liver transplant. The receptors originated from a human patient who received a liver transplant. T cells may partly derive from the graft donor.

This chain links TRBV5-6 with TRBJ1-1; D unclear. This CDR3 spans 17 amino acids. Deletions cut 2 bases from V and 1 base from J, with 18 bases between. The germline V gene has CDR1 SGHDT and CDR2 YYEEEE. The DNA for the CDR3 is TGTGCCAGCAGCTTTAACAAAAGGGAGTTACCGAACACTGAAGCTTTCTTT. Amino acids: CASSFNKRELPNTEAFF.

The V call is TRBV4-2, the J call TRBJ2-1; 9 bases are shared with TRBD2. The germline gives CDR1 LGHNA, CDR2 YNFKEQ. The CDR3 length is 16 residues. V was clipped by 0 bases and J by 2 bases; unmatched bases: 2. The CDR3 DNA reads TGTGCCAGCAGCCAAGAAGGCGGGAGGGCCTACAATGAGCAGTTCTTC. Translating gives CASSQEGGRAYNEQFF.

The CDR3: CASSSRDPGELFF. The CDR3 DNA reads TGTGCCAGCAGCTCCAGGGATCCCGGGGAGCTGTTTTTT. The genes are TRBV11-3 and TRBJ2-2; TRBD1 might be the D (5 bases). There are 13 residues in the CDR3. CDR1 is SGHNT and CDR2 is YENEEA in the germline V gene. V lost 4 bases and J lost 6, with 9 bases in between.

The chain uses TRBV11-2 and TRBJ2-3; D is possibly TRBD2 (6 bases). The V gene lost 4 bases and the J gene lost 0 bases, with 11 bases spanning the gap. The CDR3 loop spans 15 amino acids. Germline V CDR1 and CDR2: SGHAT, FQNNGV. In DNA form, the CDR3 reads TGTGCCAGCAGCTACTTCAGCGGGAGCACAGATACGCAGTATTTT. Translation: CASSYFSGSTDTQYF. Full variable domain (rest looked up from reference TRBV11-2 and TRBJ2-3): EAGVAQSPRYKIIEKRQSVAFWCNPISGHATLYWYQQILGQGPKLLIQFQNNGVVDDSQLPKDRFSAERLKGVDSTLKIQPAKLEDSAVYLCASSYFSGSTDTQYFGPGTRLTVL.

This clone was recorded once. The chain combines TRBV18 with TRBJ1-3; D not resolved. With 6 bases removed from V and 4 bases from J, the gap between germline ends came to 16 bases. This CDR3 region has 15 residues. The germline gives CDR1 KGHSH, CDR2 LQKENI. The DNA of the CDR3 is TGTGCCAGCTCCCAACGGGCCGCGGGGGGAAACACCATATATTTT. Amino acids: CASSQRAAGGNTIYF. Full variable domain (rest looked up from reference TRBV18 and TRBJ1-3): NAGVMQNPRHLVRRRGQEARLRCSPMKGHSHVYWYRQLPEEGLKFMVYLQKENIIDESGMPKERFSAEFPKEGPSILRIQQVVRGDSAAYFCASSQRAAGGNTIYFGEGSWLTVV.

This chain joins TRBV28 and TRBJ1-4, with 8 bases aligning to TRBD1. The CDR3 loop spans 15 amino acids. Germline-derived CDR1 and CDR2 are MDHEN and SYDVKM. The junction had 9 bases not matched to a gene; V was cut back by 5 bases and J by 7 bases. The CDR3 spells CASSLMGTGGEKLFF. In DNA form, the CDR3 reads TGTGCCAGCAGTCTTATGGGGACAGGAGGTGAAAAACTGTTTTTT. The whole variable domain, remainder taken from reference TRBV28 and TRBJ1-4, is DVKVTQSSRYLVKRTGEKVFLECVQDMDHENMFWYRQDPGLGLRLIYFSYDVKMKEKGDIPEGYSVSREKKERFSLILESASTNQTSMYLCASSLMGTGGEKLFFGSGTQLSVL.

This clone was observed a few times. V usage is TRBV5-4 and J usage is TRBJ2-5; TRBD1 aligns across 8 bases. CDR1 and CDR2 from the germline V gene are SGHNT and YYREEE (reference sequence). After removal of 1 base from V and 5 bases from J, the junction contained 10 bases not matched to a gene. This CDR3 region has 16 residues. The CDR3 region is CASSLLSGGRGETQYF. CDR3 nucleotides: TGTGCCAGCAGCTTGCTTTCAGGGGGCCGAGGGGAGACCCAGTACTTC.

V is TRBV5-1 and J is TRBJ2-6; possible D gene TRBD2, 5 bases. CDR1 SGHRS and CDR2 YFSETQ come from the germline V gene. V was trimmed by 0 bases and J by 0 bases, leaving 10 bases between them. CDR3 length: 17 amino acids. The CDR3, as DNA: TGCGCCAGCAGCTTGGAGACTATCCTCTCTGGGGCCAACGTCCTGACTTTC. Its protein product is CASSLETILSGANVLTF.

The rearrangement uses TRBV6-1 and TRBJ2-1; no clear D gene. Trimming took off 2 bases at V and 6 bases at J, with 14 bases between the two ends. The length of the CDR3 is 15 residues. CDR1 is MNHNS and CDR2 is SASEGT in the germline V gene. DNA of the CDR3: TGTGCCAGCAGTGAAAGCCACCGAATTACCAATGAGCAGTTCTTC. Amino acids: CASSESHRITNEQFF.

Comments on this clone: At one of its ends the junction is not consistent with the germline gene, which may arise from a read error. The rearrangement links TRBV7-7 to TRBJ2-1; D is unclear. The CDR3 contains 13 residues. Germline CDR1 SSHAT, CDR2 FNYEAQ (reference sequence). CDR3 nucleotide sequence: TGTGCTAGCAGCCGGAATGGGTTCGATGAGCAGTTCTTC. It yields the protein CASSRNGFDEQFF.

V is TRBV4-1 and J is TRBJ2-7; perhaps TRBD2 as D (7 bases). The length of the CDR3 is 14 residues. In germline, CDR1 is MGHRA, CDR2 YSYEKL. V was clipped by 0 bases and J by 9 bases, with 15 bases between them. CDR3 bases: TGCGCCAGCAGCCAAGATTTCGGGGGGCGGAGGCAGTACTTC. The encoded protein is CASSQDFGGRRQYF.

Only a few counts were recorded for this clone. The V gene is TRBV6-1, the J gene TRBJ2-7, with 7 bases that match TRBD1. The germline gives CDR1 MNHNS, CDR2 SASEGT. Trimming took 6 bases from V and 6 from J; bases not matched to a gene: 5. The CDR3 sequence is 12 residues long. The CDR3 here is CASRFSGGEQYF. Written as DNA, the CDR3 is TGTGCCAGCAGATTTTCAGGGGGCGAGCAGTACTTC.

The chain carries TRBV7-6 and TRBJ1-3, with no clear D. CDR1 SGHVS and CDR2 FNYEAQ come from the germline V gene. Between the trimmed V and J ends, which lost 0 bases and 0 bases, there was a span of 12 bases. CDR3 size: 17 residues. The CDR3 loop reads CASSLAPGGSSGNTIYF. The CDR3 nucleotides are TGTGCCAGCAGCTTAGCCCCCGGCGGAAGCTCTGGAAACACCATATATTTT.

V usage is TRBV6-5 and J usage is TRBJ1-1; no firm D call. This CDR3 is 14 amino acids long. V was pared by 2 bases and J by 7 bases, with 14 bases between. Germline CDR1 and CDR2: MNHEY and SVGAGI. The CDR3 reads CASSYASWSDEAFF. In DNA, the CDR3 is TGTGCCAGCAGTTACGCGTCGTGGTCAGATGAAGCTTTCTTT.

The chain recombines TRBV28 with TRBJ2-3, with D perhaps matching TRBD1 or TRBD2 (5 bases each). CDR1 MDHEN and CDR2 SYDVKM come from the germline V gene. This CDR3 is 15 amino acids long. Trimming shortened V by 3 bases and J by 2 bases, and 12 bases separated the two germline ends. The CDR3 here is CASSLPGDPTDTQYF. Here the CDR3 DNA reads TGTGCCAGCAGTTTGCCCGGGGACCCCACAGATACGCAGTATTTT.

The chain recombines TRBV11-2 with TRBJ1-1, with TRBD1 as a possible D gene (6 bases). Germline values: CDR1 SGHAT, CDR2 FQNNGV. Between the trimmed V and J ends, which lost 2 bases and 7 bases, there was a span of 11 bases. This CDR3 comprises 13 residues. The CDR3 here is CASSLTGRNEAFF. CDR3 bases: TGTGCCAGCAGCTTAACAGGGAGGAATGAAGCTTTCTTT.

This chain connects TRBV19 to TRBJ1-1; a weak D match, TRBD1 (6 bases). V was cut by 8 bases and J by 1 base, with 14 bases left in between. This CDR3 has 14 residues. Germline values: CDR1 LNHDA, CDR2 SQIVND (reference sequence). The CDR3 DNA follows: TGTGCCAGTTTGAATGACAGGCGGAACACTGAAGCTTTCTTT. This sequence encodes CASLNDRRNTEAFF.

The chain joins TRBV6-1 to TRBJ1-5, with 8 bases fitting TRBD1. Trimming at V came to 5 bases and at J to 5 bases, leaving 5 bases not matched to a gene. CDR1 is MNHNS and CDR2 is SASEGT in the germline V gene. The CDR3 is 14 residues long. This CDR3 reads CASSFRGRDQPQHF. The CDR3 bases are TGTGCCAGCAGTTTCAGGGGGCGGGATCAGCCCCAGCATTTT.

The chain couples TRBV7-9 to TRBJ2-5; 10 nucleotides match TRBD2. V was pared by 5 bases and J by 4 bases, with 7 bases of the junction left unmatched. Looked up from germline, CDR1 is SEHNR and CDR2 is FQNEAQ (reference sequence). CDR3 length: 15 residues. The CDR3 protein is CASSLGAGGRETQYF. Here the CDR3 DNA reads TGTGCCAGCAGCCTTGGAGCGGGAGGGAGAGAGACCCAGTACTTC.

The CDR3 here is CASRPRDSQGYGYTF. DNA of the CDR3: TGTGCCAGCAGGCCCCGGGACTCCCAAGGGTATGGCTACACCTTC. The V call is TRBV2, the J call TRBJ1-2; D may be TRBD1 (5 bases). Germline V gene data show CDR1 as SNHLY and CDR2 as FYNNEI. V dropped 6 bases and J dropped 5 bases, with 19 bases sitting between them. The CDR3 runs 15 residues.

The chain recombines TRBV19 with TRBJ1-5; D is possibly TRBD1 (6 bases). V was trimmed by 6 bases and J by 2 bases, leaving 14 bases between them. The CDR3 is 15 residues long. CDR1 is LNHDA and CDR2 is SQIVND in the germline V gene (reference sequence). CDR3 nucleotides: TGTGCCAGTAGCAACTACAAGGGGGGCAATCAGCCCCAGCATTTT. Its protein product is CASSNYKGGNQPQHF.

This sequence joins TRBV29-1 and TRBJ2-5; 11 positions agree with TRBD2. Losses at the gene ends were 7 bases for V and 4 bases for J; bases not matched to a gene: 11. The germline CDR1 and CDR2 sequences are SQVTM and ANQGSEA. CDR3 length equals 15 residues. The CDR3: CSADISGRARETQYF. DNA of the CDR3: TGCAGCGCTGATATTAGCGGGAGGGCCAGAGAGACCCAGTACTTC.

The chain recombines TRBV18 with TRBJ2-7, with 8 bases that match TRBD1. The CDR3 sequence is 16 residues long. The trim removed 1 base at V and 2 bases at J, leaving 7 bases unmatched. CDR1 KGHSH and CDR2 LQKENI come from the germline V gene. This chain's CDR3 is CASSPLVTGGTYEQYF. The CDR3 DNA reads TGTGCCAGCTCACCACTCGTCACAGGGGGGACCTACGAGCAGTACTTC. Looking up the rest from reference TRBV18 and TRBJ2-7 gives the full variable domain: NAGVMQNPRHLVRRRGQEARLRCSPMKGHSHVYWYRQLPEEGLKFMVYLQKENIIDESGMPKERFSAEFPKEGPSILRIQQVVRGDSAAYFCASSPLVTGGTYEQYFGPGTRLTVT.